These 10 T cell receptor beta chains came from one sample sequenced in a study of PD-L1 blockade in urothelial cancer. Generated by immunoSEQ multiplex PCR, the TCRdb table keeps only in-frame clones and is missing some. In the table there are tens of thousands of clones, 70% to 80% of which are singletons. The specimen comprised PBMCs, sampled around atezolizumab (anti-PD-L1) treatment. The receptors originated from an older man with urothelial cancer.

This chain links TRBV11-1 with TRBJ2-1, with 8 nucleotides matching TRBD2. The CDR3 runs 15 residues. V lost 7 bases and J lost 7; bases outside the gene matches: 12. Germline assignment: CDR1 SGHAT and CDR2 FQDESV (reference sequence). CDR3 sequence (DNA): TGTGCCAGCACCCCCGGGAGCGGGGGAAGGAATGAGCAGTTCTTC. Its translation is CASTPGSGGRNEQFF. Full variable domain (outside the CDR3, taken from reference TRBV11-1 and TRBJ2-1): EAEVAQSPRYKITEKSQAVAFWCDPISGHATLYWYRQILGQGPELLVQFQDESVVDDSQLPKDRFSAERLKGVDSTLKIQPAELGDSAMYLCASTPGSGGRNEQFFGPGTRLTVL.

This chain connects TRBV30 to TRBJ1-1, with 7 bases fitting TRBD1. CDR1 is GTSNPN and CDR2 is SVGIG in the germline V gene (reference sequence). The CDR3 has 16 residues. Trimming took 3 bases from V and 1 from J; bases not matched to a gene: 11. The CDR3 DNA sequence: TGTGCCTGGAGCGAATGGGGGGCAGGGGGGAACACTGAAGCTTTCTTT. The encoded protein is CAWSEWGAGGNTEAFF.

This sequence joins TRBV5-1 and TRBJ1-4; D unclear. V dropped 4 bases and J dropped 8 bases, with 15 bases sitting between them. The V gene's germline CDR1 is SGHRS and CDR2 YFSETQ. The CDR3 is made up of 14 amino acids. The CDR3 is CASSMTREREKLFF. In DNA, the CDR3 is TGCGCCAGCAGCATGACGAGAGAGCGCGAAAAACTGTTTTTT.

Here the CDR3 reads CASSWGLHGGSPLHF. As DNA, the CDR3 is TGTGCCAGCAGTTGGGGACTCCACGGAGGCTCACCCCTCCACTTT. The chain combines TRBV6-5 with TRBJ1-6; D is possibly TRBD1 (5 bases). The CDR3 totals 15 residues. CDR1 is MNHEY, CDR2 SVGAGI, per germline. Trimming removed 4 bases at V and 10 bases at J, with 17 bases between.

This clone was detected once. The CDR3 sequence is CASSLQGSGNTIYF. The DNA of the CDR3 is TGTGCCAGCAGCTTACAGGGCTCTGGAAACACCATATATTTT. The V gene is TRBV5-4, the J gene TRBJ1-3; tentatively, D is TRBD1 (6 bases). Trimming cost V 2 bases and J 0 bases, with 6 bases left between them. Germline CDR1 is SGHNT and CDR2 is YYREEE (reference sequence). CDR3 length: 14 amino acids.

CDR3 region: CAWSGTPNTEAFF. In nucleotides, the CDR3 is TGTGCCTGGAGTGGGACACCGAACACTGAAGCTTTCTTT. The V gene is TRBV30, the J gene TRBJ1-1; D might be TRBD1 (5 bases). This CDR3 has 13 residues. Germline CDR1 reads GTSNPN; CDR2 reads SVGIG (reference sequence). Trimming removed 1 base from V and 1 base from J, with 7 bases in between.

This clone was counted once. This chain joins TRBV7-9 and TRBJ2-1; 8 bases line up with TRBD1. With V trimmed by 4 bases and J by 6 bases, 20 bases remained unmatched. CDR1 and CDR2 (germline): SEHNR, FQNEAQ (reference sequence). The CDR3 has 19 residues. The CDR3 sequence is CASSSQAYTQGEASNEQFF. The DNA of the CDR3 is TGTGCCAGCAGCTCACAAGCCTATACACAGGGGGAGGCTAGCAATGAGCAGTTCTTC.

This chain links TRBV7-2 with TRBJ2-1, with 9 bases identical to TRBD2. V gave up 1 base and J gave up 9 bases; unmatched junction bases: 7. CDR3 length equals 15 residues. CDR1 and CDR2 from the germline V gene are SGHTA and FQGNSA. DNA of the CDR3: TGTGCCAGCAGCTTAGTTAGTAGCGGGAGAGGTGAGCAGTTCTTC. Its protein product is CASSLVSSGRGEQFF.

The chain recombines TRBV7-3 with TRBJ2-5; TRBD1 agrees at 7 bases. Germline CDR1 SGHTA, CDR2 FQGTGA. The CDR3 has 14 amino acids. With V trimmed by 4 bases and J by 1 base, 3 bases remained unmatched. CDR3 sequence (DNA): TGTGCCAGCAGCTGGACAGGTCCCCAAGAGACCCAGTACTTC. Its translation: CASSWTGPQETQYF.

The CDR3 bases are TGTGCCAGCAGCTTAGGGGCGGTAATAGGGGGCACCGGGGAGCTGTTTTTT. It yields the protein CASSLGAVIGGTGELFF. This chain uses TRBV7-3 with TRBJ2-2; TRBD1 is a possible D gene (6 bases). CDR1 and CDR2 (germline): SGHTA, FQGTGA. The CDR3 spans 17 residues. V dropped 2 bases and J dropped 4 bases, with 17 bases sitting between them.